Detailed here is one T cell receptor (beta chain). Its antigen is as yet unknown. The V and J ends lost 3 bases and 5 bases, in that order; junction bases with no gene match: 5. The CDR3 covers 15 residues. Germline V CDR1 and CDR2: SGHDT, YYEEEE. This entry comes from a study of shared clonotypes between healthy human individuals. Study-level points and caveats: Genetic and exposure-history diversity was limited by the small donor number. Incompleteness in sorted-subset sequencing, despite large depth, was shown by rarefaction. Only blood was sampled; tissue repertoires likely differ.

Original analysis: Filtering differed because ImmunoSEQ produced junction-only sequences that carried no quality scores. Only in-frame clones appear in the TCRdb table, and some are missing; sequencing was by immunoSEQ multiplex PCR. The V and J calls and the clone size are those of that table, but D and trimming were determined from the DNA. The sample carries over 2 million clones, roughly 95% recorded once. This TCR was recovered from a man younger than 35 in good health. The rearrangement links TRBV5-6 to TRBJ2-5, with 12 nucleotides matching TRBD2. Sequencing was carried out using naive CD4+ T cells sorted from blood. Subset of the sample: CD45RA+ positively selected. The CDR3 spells CASSYRTSGVETQYF. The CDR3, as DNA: TGTGCCAGCAGCTATCGGACTAGCGGGGTGGAGACCCAGTACTTC.